This T cell receptor beta chain was found in a study of blood T cells in healthy people across ages. Germline CDR1 and CDR2: DFQATT and SNEGSKA (reference sequence). The V gene end was trimmed by 5 bases and the J gene end by 8 bases; junction bases not matched to a gene: 15. The CDR3 spans 17 residues. General observations from the study: Estimates drawn from one million T cells were deemed to understate diversity. Older age coincided with a roughly linear decline in TCR beta diversity per million T cells.

Of note for this clonotype: The antigen is unknown.

A second PCR, run for about 6 to 12 cycles, used a sample-barcoded 5' primer plus a J-beta primer mix. Sequencing recovered at least 2.5 million CDR3-containing paired-end reads from each sample. In TCRdb, the 5' RACE reads were re-called with MiXCR into one record per CDR3 protein. The sample lists roughly 860,000 distinct CDR3 sequences, 62% occurring once. At least 6 million PBMCs were isolated per sample. This clonotype was obtained from a man aged 25-40 years in good health. The chain uses TRBV20-1 and TRBJ2-3, with 14 positions matching TRBD2. The specimen was blood. For the CDR3, the DNA is TGCAGTGCTGCCTACCTTCGGACTAGCGGGGGGTTGGGTACGCAGTATTTT. Translating gives CSAAYLRTSGGLGTQYF.